The 4 T cell receptor beta chains in this list originate from one sample, sequenced in a study of technical replicates of blood from a handful of donors (dated by TCRdb to about 2017). The library came from the immunoSEQ multiplex PCR assay. The table was pulled from immuneACCESS by TCRdb, which kept in-frame rearrangements only. Such tables lose some clones; where checked, under half of the loss comes from unresolved V genes, and the rest has no known cause. The sample profile shows around 83,000 clones; approximately 94% of them were found once. Clones ranked in the top ten supply 0.39% of the sample. The source material was T cells isolated from PBMCs. These receptors were obtained from a human donor in good health.

The chain recombines TRBV4-1 with TRBJ2-7; maybe TRBD2 (6 bases). Germline loops: CDR1 MGHRA, CDR2 YSYEKL. V was pared by 4 bases and J by 2 bases, with 15 bases between. The CDR3 covers 15 residues. The CDR3: CASSLNHAGPYEQYF. The CDR3 nucleotides are TGCGCCAGCAGCCTCAACCATGCGGGGCCCTACGAGCAGTACTTC.

This chain connects TRBV12-5 to TRBJ1-2, with a weak D call TRBD1 (6 bases). Deletions cut 5 bases from V and 5 bases from J, with 9 bases between. This CDR3 is built from 12 residues. The germline V gene has CDR1 LGHNT and CDR2 FRNRAP. In nucleotides, the CDR3 is TGTGCTAGTGGTCAAGGGGGATATGGCTACACCTTC. Translating gives CASGQGGYGYTF.

The chain is built from TRBV5-1 and TRBJ2-7; 7 bases align to TRBD2. V was clipped by 5 bases and J by 3 bases; unmatched bases: 8. The length of the CDR3 is 14 residues. Per germline, CDR1 SGHRS and CDR2 YFSETQ. This CDR3 is CASSLEREVYEQYF. DNA of the CDR3: TGCGCCAGCAGTCTAGAGCGGGAAGTCTACGAGCAGTACTTC.

The chain uses TRBV10-3 and TRBJ1-2; no clear D gene. Between the trimmed V and J ends, which lost 8 bases and 0 bases, there was a span of 4 bases. From germline, CDR1 is ENHRY and CDR2 SYGVKD. This CDR3 region has 11 residues. Written as DNA, the CDR3 is TGTGCCATCGAGGCTAACTATGGCTACACCTTC. It yields the protein CAIEANYGYTF.